Listed below are T cell receptor beta chains from one sample, sequenced in a study of shared clonotypes between healthy human individuals. Only in-frame clones appear in the TCRdb table, and some are missing; sequencing was by immunoSEQ multiplex PCR. The sample shows 640,000 or so clones, about two thirds of them seen only once. The specimen was memory CD4+ T cells sorted from blood. The receptors originated from a woman aged 25 to 39 in good health. The conserved cysteine and the conserved F or W are not part of the CDR3 here.

v_gene	j_gene	CDR3aa
TRBV5-1	TRBJ1-1	ASSLQGYGTEAF
TRBV7-2	TRBJ2-1	ASSNSGIQYNEQF
TRBV28	TRBJ2-3	ASTTRLAGWGGDTQY
TRBV11-3	TRBJ2-1	ASSLIPPSGGGCNEQF
TRBV27	TRBJ2-7	ASSPWRAPGEQY
TRBV11-2	TRBJ2-7	ASSLQGGEQY
TRBV5-1	TRBJ2-2	ASSRLGGMRELF
TRBV2	TRBJ2-4	ASKGQGVAKNIQY
TRBV11-2	TRBJ2-1	ASSLDSSGTNEQF
TRBV7-3	TRBJ2-1	ASSLGTGNNEQF
TRBV7-2	TRBJ2-1	ASSLEGSSYNEQF
TRBV6-1	TRBJ2-7	ASTNGHTYEQY
TRBV5-1	TRBJ1-1	ASSLLEDTEAF
TRBV7-8	TRBJ2-7	ASSLVRREGPTYEQY
TRBV30	TRBJ2-1	AWKSSGLGTNEQF
TRBV5-6	TRBJ2-7	ASSLWGTGDTYEQY
TRBV28	TRBJ2-3	ASSHPAGPDTQY
TRBV19	TRBJ2-7	ASSDPAIGPYEQY
TRBV28	TRBJ2-7	ADWTSGLSYEQY
TRBV6-1	TRBJ2-5	ASGSTYQETQY
TRBV18	TRBJ2-7	ASSPQTREQY
TRBV11-2	TRBJ1-2	ASSLAQGPGGYT
TRBV5-4	TRBJ2-7	ASSLGSSDYEQY
TRBV6-1	TRBJ2-3	ASSEERGLSTDTQY
TRBV28	TRBJ1-4	ASSFGGTNEKLF
TRBV5-1	TRBJ1-1	ASGSGQPNTEAF
TRBV19	TRBJ1-5	ASSTLQVSMVGSNQPQH
TRBV29-1	TRBJ2-3	SVERGSGTDTQY
TRBV4-1	TRBJ1-4	ASSQDVNSGGGEKLF
TRBV11-2	TRBJ2-1	ASSLGAGAYNEQF
TRBV5-6	TRBJ1-3	ASRLGRLGGNTIY
TRBV28	TRBJ2-1	ASSSRGGAFDSEQF
TRBV11-2	TRBJ2-1	ASSLDPAGGGRNEQF
TRBV7-2	TRBJ2-6	ASSLGGGANVLT
TRBV11-2	TRBJ2-3	ASSLGELASDTQY
TRBV11-3	TRBJ2-5	ASSLVLEPETQY
TRBV7-2	TRBJ2-7	ASSLPGASSYEQY
TRBV9	TRBJ1-2	ASSEAGQLDNYGYT
TRBV6-5	TRBJ1-1	ASSPTGLNTEAF
TRBV12-5	TRBJ2-3	ASGLGQTDTQY
TRBV7-9	TRBJ1-3	ASSFFDSSGNTIY
TRBV28	TRBJ1-5	ATRDAGILGQPQH
TRBV2	TRBJ1-5	ASTVEGRQPQH
TRBV13	TRBJ2-3	ASSFVGDISGDTQY
TRBV10-3	TRBJ1-1	AISAYKNTEAF
TRBV5-1	TRBJ2-3	ASSLGVLTSTDTQY
TRBV25-1	TRBJ1-3	ASSEFGGGNTIY
TRBV10-3	TRBJ2-5	AISVGTSGMQETQY
TRBV11-2	TRBJ1-2	ASSLASKPRTGVWYGYT
TRBV5-1	TRBJ1-3	ASSSQPGVTSGNTIY
TRBV5-1	TRBJ1-2	ASSYGTVYGYT
TRBV10-3	TRBJ2-5	AISPGTEQETQY
TRBV30	TRBJ2-2	AWSAWASNTGELF
TRBV19	TRBJ2-6	ASSVSGTDLVLT